The rows below give T cell receptor beta chains drawn from one sample of a study of T cell responses to AZD1222 COVID-19 vaccine. The assay was immunoSEQ multiplex PCR, and TCRdb's table has in-frame clones only and misses some. The sample records about 66,000 clones, under 95% being singletons. Material: peripheral blood, obtained 28 days after the second dose of the MenACWY control vaccine. The receptors stem from an adult who received the MenACWY meningococcal vaccine as a control. Each CDR3 is given with its conserved first and last residue. Each record gives: D gene, J gene, clone size, V gene, CDR3 protein, CDR3 DNA. The D gene is left open where the match is weak. Clone size is given for some rows only: seen once, a few or many times, or a class if the clone is expanded.

-	TRBJ1-1	-	TRBV28	CASSGGRVTEAFF	TGTGCCAGCAGCGGGGGCCGGGTCACTGAAGCTTTCTTT
-	TRBJ2-3	once	TRBV9	CASSVESGLGVDTQYF	TGTGCCAGCAGCGTAGAAAGCGGGTTAGGTGTAGATACGCAGTATTTT
-	TRBJ1-2	-	TRBV7-2	CASSPRDKNYGYTF	TGTGCCAGCAGTCCTCGGGACAAGAACTATGGCTACACCTTC
-	TRBJ2-2	-	TRBV7-3	CASSLGQTTGELFF	TGTGCCAGCAGCTTGGGACAAACCACCGGGGAGCTGTTTTTT
TRBD1	TRBJ1-2	-	TRBV19	CASSLGQGNYGYTF	TGTGCCAGCTCCCTCGGACAGGGTAACTATGGCTACACCTTC
-	TRBJ1-2	-	TRBV6-2/TRBV6-3	CASSQPGSHGYTF	TGTGCCAGCAGTCAACCGGGTTCGCATGGCTACACCTTC
-	TRBJ1-3	-	TRBV18	CASSQGRGPGNTIYF	TGTGCCAGCTCCCAAGGCAGGGGACCTGGAAACACCATATATTTT
-	TRBJ2-2	once	TRBV6-1	CASSERVGGYGELFF	TGTGCCAGCAGTGAAAGGGTCGGGGGCTACGGGGAGCTGTTTTTT
TRBD2	TRBJ2-2	-	TRBV6-5	CASSYPGGEGTGELFF	TGTGCCAGCAGTTACCCCGGCGGGGAGGGTACCGGGGAGCTGTTTTTT
TRBD2	TRBJ2-3	-	TRBV7-2	CASKVRGSGSMSDTQYF	TGTGCCAGCAAGGTCCGTGGTAGCGGGAGTATGTCAGATACGCAGTATTTT
TRBD2	TRBJ2-3	-	TRBV27	CASTPYQGGGDTQYF	TGTGCCAGCACCCCTTATCAGGGCGGGGGGGATACGCAGTATTTT
-	TRBJ1-1	-	TRBV30	CAWSPTAFF	TGTGCCTGGAGTCCTACAGCTTTCTTT
TRBD1	TRBJ1-6	-	TRBV18	CASSQTGFGSPLHF	TGTGCCAGCTCACAGACAGGGTTCGGTTCACCCCTCCACTTT
TRBD1	TRBJ2-6	-	TRBV5-1	CASSYQGDYSGANVLTF	TGCGCCAGCAGCTATCAGGGGGATTACTCTGGGGCCAACGTCCTGACTTTC
TRBD2	TRBJ2-1	-	TRBV11-2	CASSTLASGGEEQFF	TGTGCCAGCAGCACCCTAGCTAGCGGGGGGGAGGAGCAGTTCTTC
-	TRBJ2-3	-	TRBV24-1	CATSAKTTQYF	TGTGCCACCAGTGCTAAGACTACGCAGTATTTT
-	TRBJ1-4	-	TRBV4-1	CASSQVGLTPEKLFF	TGCGCCAGCAGCCAAGTAGGTCTAACCCCCGAAAAACTGTTTTTT
-	TRBJ2-6	-	TRBV19	CASSSEGGSGANVLTF	TGTGCCAGTAGTTCTGAAGGGGGCTCTGGGGCCAACGTCCTGACTTTC
-	TRBJ1-1	-	TRBV5-1	CASSLEGLSSAFF	TGCGCCAGCAGCTTGGAGGGTTTATCGTCAGCTTTCTTT
-	TRBJ2-2	-	TRBV5-4	CASSRDTGELFF	TGTGCCAGCAGCCGGGACACCGGGGAGCTGTTTTTT
-	TRBJ1-1	-	TRBV7-2	CASSSRVRGTEAFF	TGTGCCAGCAGTTCCAGGGTACGGGGTACTGAAGCTTTCTTT
-	TRBJ1-3	-	TRBV19	CASSPRGLGRPIYF	TGTGCCAGTAGCCCCCGGGGCCTTGGGAGGCCCATATATTTT
-	TRBJ2-3	-	TRBV11-2	CASSFHTDTQYF	TGTGCCAGCAGCTTTCACACAGATACGCAGTATTTT
TRBD1	TRBJ1-3	-	TRBV7-9	CASSLILRGPIPRNTIYF	TGTGCCAGCAGCTTAATCCTAAGGGGGCCAATCCCCCGGAACACCATATATTTT
TRBD1	TRBJ2-5	-	TRBV11-1	CASSSTDRETQYF	TGTGCCAGCAGCTCAACGGACAGGGAGACCCAGTACTTC